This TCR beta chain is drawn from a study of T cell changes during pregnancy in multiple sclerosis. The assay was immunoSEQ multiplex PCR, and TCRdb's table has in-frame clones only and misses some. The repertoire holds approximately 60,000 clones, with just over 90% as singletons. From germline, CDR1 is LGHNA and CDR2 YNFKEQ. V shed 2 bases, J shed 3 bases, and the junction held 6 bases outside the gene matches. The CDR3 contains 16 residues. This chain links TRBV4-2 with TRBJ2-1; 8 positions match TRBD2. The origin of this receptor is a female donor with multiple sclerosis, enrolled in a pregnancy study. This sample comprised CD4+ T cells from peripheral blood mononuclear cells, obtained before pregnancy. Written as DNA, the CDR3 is TGTGCCAGCAGCCAACAGACTAGCGCCCTCTACAATGAGCAGTTCTTC. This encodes CASSQQTSALYNEQFF.